Listed here is a single T cell receptor (beta chain). The treatment is: around 19 received Ad26.COV2.S at low or high dose, single or two shots; roughly five received placebo; per-sample allocation not given. Collection of samples fell on day 63 after the first vaccine or placebo injection. Trimming removed 10 bases from V and 3 bases from J, with 15 bases in between. In germline, CDR1 is MGHDK, CDR2 SYGVNS. This CDR3 is 13 amino acids long. The sample comes from a study of Ad26.COV2.S vaccination and SARS-CoV-2 variants. Assay used: immunoSEQ multiplex PCR; TCRdb lists only in-frame clones, some missing. The profile shows around 300,000 clones, about nine tenths of them singletons.

The material was peripheral blood, obtained in a trial of Ad26.COV2.S vaccine versus placebo. V is TRBV25-1 and J is TRBJ1-1, with D perhaps matching TRBD1 (5 bases). The receptor's source is a person aged 18-65 years who received the Ad26.COV2.S COVID-19 vaccine or a placebo. CDR3 amino acids: CATHRRGDTEAFF. The CDR3 DNA follows: TGTGCCACACATAGAAGGGGTGACACTGAAGCTTTCTTT.